Listed below are T cell receptor beta chains from one sample, sequenced in a study of blood T cell repertoires in COVID-19. The repertoire was sequenced with immunoSEQ multiplex PCR; TCRdb's copy has only in-frame clones and lacks some. Of 95,000 to 150,000 clones listed, around four fifths were seen once; the top ten hold about a sixth. Sequencing was done on a sample of peripheral blood. These receptors all stem from a man in his 60s with active or convalescent COVID-19. CDR3s include the opening cysteine and the closing phenylalanine or tryptophan. A D gene is named only where the DNA matches it firmly. Clone size is given for some rows only: seen once, a few or many times, or a class if the clone is expanded.

j_call: TRBJ2-5; clone_size: NA; v_call: TRBV27; d_call: NA; cdr3_nt: TGTGCCAGCAGTTCCTATTCAGGGGACCAAGAGACCCAGTACTTC; cdr3_aa: CASSSYSGDQETQYF
j_call: TRBJ1-5; clone_size: NA; v_call: TRBV30; d_call: NA; cdr3_nt: TGTGCCTGGAGTACGGGATTTCAGCCCCAGCATTTT; cdr3_aa: CAWSTGFQPQHF
j_call: TRBJ2-7; clone_size: many; v_call: TRBV5-1; d_call: TRBD2; cdr3_nt: TGCGCCAGCAGCCGAGCGGGACCCCCCGACGAGCAGTACTTC; cdr3_aa: CASSRAGPPDEQYF
j_call: TRBJ2-7; clone_size: NA; v_call: TRBV5-1; d_call: TRBD1; cdr3_nt: TGCGCCAGCAGCCCTACCTCGGGACAGGGGACGGGCGAGCAGTACTTC; cdr3_aa: CASSPTSGQGTGEQYF
j_call: TRBJ1-2; clone_size: NA; v_call: TRBV4-3; d_call: TRBD1; cdr3_nt: TGCGCCAGCAGCCGCGTCAACCTAGGACAGGGAAGTTATGGCTACACCTTC; cdr3_aa: CASSRVNLGQGSYGYTF
j_call: TRBJ2-1; clone_size: NA; v_call: TRBV5-1; d_call: TRBD2; cdr3_nt: TGCGCCAGCAGCGGAAAGAGCGGGGTTTACAATGAGCAGTTCTTC; cdr3_aa: CASSGKSGVYNEQFF
j_call: TRBJ2-1; clone_size: many; v_call: TRBV3-1/TRBV3-2; d_call: NA; cdr3_nt: TGTGCCAGCAGCCAAGATCTGGGGCCGCACAATGAGCAGTTCTTC; cdr3_aa: CASSQDLGPHNEQFF
j_call: TRBJ1-5; clone_size: NA; v_call: TRBV4-2; d_call: NA; cdr3_nt: TGTGCCAGCAGCCAGGGCGCGGACAGAAATCAGCCCCAGCATTTT; cdr3_aa: CASSQGADRNQPQHF
j_call: TRBJ1-6; clone_size: NA; v_call: TRBV7-6; d_call: NA; cdr3_nt: TGTGCCAGCAGCTTAGGATCGTGGGCTGGAAATTCACCCCTCCACTTT; cdr3_aa: CASSLGSWAGNSPLHF
j_call: TRBJ2-7; clone_size: few; v_call: TRBV7-2; d_call: TRBD1; cdr3_nt: TGTGCCAGCAGCCCAAGACAGGGGGCCTCCGAGCAGTACTTC; cdr3_aa: CASSPRQGASEQYF
j_call: TRBJ2-1; clone_size: once; v_call: TRBV7-2; d_call: NA; cdr3_nt: TGTGCCAGCAGCTTCCGGGGAAGTGGTGAGCAGTTCTTC; cdr3_aa: CASSFRGSGEQFF
j_call: TRBJ2-3; clone_size: NA; v_call: TRBV5-6; d_call: NA; cdr3_nt: TGTGCCAGCAGCTTGTGGCGGGGCCCGGGAGATACGCAGTATTTT; cdr3_aa: CASSLWRGPGDTQYF
j_call: TRBJ1-2; clone_size: NA; v_call: TRBV5-4; d_call: NA; cdr3_nt: TGTGCCAGCAGCGTTGACAGAAACTATGGCTACACCTTC; cdr3_aa: CASSVDRNYGYTF
j_call: TRBJ1-1; clone_size: many; v_call: TRBV25-1; d_call: NA; cdr3_nt: TGTGCCAGCAGTGAATGGGGGGGGCGGAACACTGAAGCTTTCTTT; cdr3_aa: CASSEWGGRNTEAFF
j_call: TRBJ1-1; clone_size: NA; v_call: TRBV12-3/TRBV12-4; d_call: NA; cdr3_nt: TGTGCCAGCAGTTACGACAGAAACACTGAAGCTTTCTTT; cdr3_aa: CASSYDRNTEAFF
j_call: TRBJ2-1; clone_size: once; v_call: TRBV24-1; d_call: NA; cdr3_nt: TGTGCCACCAGTGATTTAGGGGCGGGGCTGGGTGAGCAGTTCTTC; cdr3_aa: CATSDLGAGLGEQFF
j_call: TRBJ1-5; clone_size: NA; v_call: TRBV5-1; d_call: TRBD1; cdr3_nt: TGCGCCAGCAGCTTGGGGACAGGGAACAATCAGCCCCAGCATTTT; cdr3_aa: CASSLGTGNNQPQHF
j_call: TRBJ1-2; clone_size: NA; v_call: TRBV19; d_call: TRBD1; cdr3_nt: TGTGCCAGTAGGTCCACGTCCGGGACAGGGGATGGCTACACCTTC; cdr3_aa: CASRSTSGTGDGYTF
j_call: TRBJ1-5; clone_size: NA; v_call: TRBV2; d_call: TRBD1; cdr3_nt: TGTGCCAGCAGTGAGCCCTCCCGACAGGGCAGGCAGCCCCAGCATTTT; cdr3_aa: CASSEPSRQGRQPQHF
j_call: TRBJ2-7; clone_size: NA; v_call: TRBV15; d_call: TRBD1; cdr3_nt: TGTGCCACCAGCAGAGATTCAGGGACAGGGGTCGAGCAGTACTTC; cdr3_aa: CATSRDSGTGVEQYF
j_call: TRBJ2-2; clone_size: NA; v_call: TRBV6-1; d_call: NA; cdr3_nt: TGTGCCAGCAGTGGGCCCGGGAGGGGGCCCCTGAACACCGGGGAGCTGTTTTTT; cdr3_aa: CASSGPGRGPLNTGELFF
j_call: TRBJ1-2; clone_size: once; v_call: TRBV5-1; d_call: NA; cdr3_nt: TGCGCCAGCAGCCTAGGTTTGGGCTATGGCTACACCTTC; cdr3_aa: CASSLGLGYGYTF
j_call: TRBJ2-1; clone_size: NA; v_call: TRBV24-1; d_call: TRBD2; cdr3_nt: TGTGCCACCAGTGTGGGGGGACTAGTCCAGGGGGAGCAGTTCTTC; cdr3_aa: CATSVGGLVQGEQFF
j_call: TRBJ1-5; clone_size: NA; v_call: TRBV9; d_call: NA; cdr3_nt: TGTGCCAGCAGCCTGACATATAATCAGCCCCAGCATTTT; cdr3_aa: CASSLTYNQPQHF
j_call: TRBJ2-3; clone_size: NA; v_call: TRBV6-6; d_call: TRBD1; cdr3_nt: TGTGCCAGCTCGCGGGGACAGGTTTCCCCCACAGATACGCAGTATTTT; cdr3_aa: CASSRGQVSPTDTQYF
j_call: TRBJ2-7; clone_size: NA; v_call: TRBV19; d_call: TRBD1; cdr3_nt: TGTGCCAGTACGGGGACAGATACCTACGAGCAGTACTTC; cdr3_aa: CASTGTDTYEQYF
j_call: TRBJ2-7; clone_size: NA; v_call: TRBV4-3; d_call: TRBD2; cdr3_nt: TGCGCCAGCAGCCAAGGGTTTGCGGGAGTATACGAGCAGTACTTC; cdr3_aa: CASSQGFAGVYEQYF
j_call: TRBJ2-1; clone_size: NA; v_call: TRBV4-3; d_call: NA; cdr3_nt: TGCGCCAGCAGCCAAGACCGCTTTCGGGGTGAGCAGTTCTTC; cdr3_aa: CASSQDRFRGEQFF
j_call: TRBJ2-1; clone_size: NA; v_call: TRBV28; d_call: NA; cdr3_nt: TGTGCCAGCTTCACTAGAGAAGAGCAGTTCTTC; cdr3_aa: CASFTREEQFF
j_call: TRBJ2-7; clone_size: NA; v_call: TRBV29-1; d_call: NA; cdr3_nt: TGCAGCGTTGAAGTCAGGGCCTACGAGCAGTACTTC; cdr3_aa: CSVEVRAYEQYF
j_call: TRBJ1-2; clone_size: NA; v_call: TRBV2; d_call: NA; cdr3_nt: TGTGCCAGCCACGCACAGTTTGGCTACACCTTC; cdr3_aa: CASHAQFGYTF
j_call: TRBJ1-2; clone_size: NA; v_call: TRBV3-1/TRBV3-2; d_call: NA; cdr3_nt: TGTGCCAGCAGCCAAGATCAAGGCAGGGGTGGGTACACCTTC; cdr3_aa: CASSQDQGRGGYTF
j_call: TRBJ2-7; clone_size: few; v_call: TRBV30; d_call: NA; cdr3_nt: TGTGCCTGGAGTGTACTACTAGGGCATACCTACGAGCAGTACTTC; cdr3_aa: CAWSVLLGHTYEQYF
j_call: TRBJ2-1; clone_size: NA; v_call: TRBV4-3; d_call: TRBD2; cdr3_nt: TGCGCCAGCGGACTAGCGGGCCGCAATGAGCAGTTCTTC; cdr3_aa: CASGLAGRNEQFF
j_call: TRBJ2-2; clone_size: NA; v_call: TRBV12-3/TRBV12-4; d_call: NA; cdr3_nt: TGTGCCAGCAGTTTTTCTGGGGAGCTGTTTTTT; cdr3_aa: CASSFSGELFF
j_call: TRBJ2-7; clone_size: NA; v_call: TRBV15; d_call: NA; cdr3_nt: TGTGCCACCAGCAGAGGCGGGGCCTTCTACGAGCAGTACTTC; cdr3_aa: CATSRGGAFYEQYF
j_call: TRBJ2-3; clone_size: NA; v_call: TRBV30; d_call: TRBD1; cdr3_nt: TGTGCCTGGGGGGACAGCCCATCCACAGATACGCAGTATTTT; cdr3_aa: CAWGDSPSTDTQYF
j_call: TRBJ1-2; clone_size: NA; v_call: TRBV7-6; d_call: NA; cdr3_nt: TGTGCCAGCAGCGCACTTCGGGGGGACGATGGCTACACCTTC; cdr3_aa: CASSALRGDDGYTF
j_call: TRBJ1-5; clone_size: NA; v_call: TRBV27; d_call: TRBD1; cdr3_nt: TGTGCCAGCGGGTGGGACAGGGGTAAGCCCCAGCATTTT; cdr3_aa: CASGWDRGKPQHF
j_call: TRBJ2-7; clone_size: NA; v_call: TRBV3-1/TRBV3-2; d_call: NA; cdr3_nt: TGTGCCAGCAGCCAACAGCAGGTCGGTGAGCAGTACTTC; cdr3_aa: CASSQQQVGEQYF
j_call: TRBJ2-7; clone_size: few; v_call: TRBV7-6; d_call: NA; cdr3_nt: TGTGCCAGCAGCTTAGTCGGTGAGCAGTACTTC; cdr3_aa: CASSLVGEQYF
j_call: TRBJ2-3; clone_size: NA; v_call: TRBV6-5; d_call: NA; cdr3_nt: TGTGCCTCAACCAGGGACACAGATACGCAGTATTTT; cdr3_aa: CASTRDTDTQYF
j_call: TRBJ2-7; clone_size: once; v_call: TRBV28; d_call: TRBD2; cdr3_nt: TGTGCCAGCAGTTCGGCAGCCGGGACTACCCACGAGCAGTACTTC; cdr3_aa: CASSSAAGTTHEQYF
j_call: TRBJ2-3; clone_size: NA; v_call: TRBV9; d_call: TRBD2; cdr3_nt: TGTGCCAGCAGCGGGACTAGCGGTGGCACAGATACGCAGTATTTT; cdr3_aa: CASSGTSGGTDTQYF
j_call: TRBJ2-7; clone_size: few; v_call: TRBV10-3; d_call: TRBD1; cdr3_nt: TGTGCCAGCAAGGGACAGGACTACGAGCAGTACTTC; cdr3_aa: CASKGQDYEQYF
j_call: TRBJ1-5; clone_size: NA; v_call: TRBV28; d_call: NA; cdr3_nt: TGTGCCAGCACGTATGGAGTCGGTCAGCCCCAGCATTTT; cdr3_aa: CASTYGVGQPQHF
j_call: TRBJ2-1; clone_size: NA; v_call: TRBV25-1; d_call: TRBD1; cdr3_nt: TGTGCCAGCAGAGAGGGACAGACCTACAATGAGCAGTTCTTC; cdr3_aa: CASREGQTYNEQFF
j_call: TRBJ1-2; clone_size: NA; v_call: TRBV7-9; d_call: NA; cdr3_nt: TGTGCCAGCAGCTTTCGTTCGGACTCCTATGGCTACACCTTC; cdr3_aa: CASSFRSDSYGYTF
j_call: TRBJ2-2; clone_size: NA; v_call: TRBV24-1; d_call: NA; cdr3_nt: TGTGCCACCAGTGACGTACACAACACCGGGGAGCTGTTTTTT; cdr3_aa: CATSDVHNTGELFF
j_call: TRBJ1-2; clone_size: NA; v_call: TRBV6-6; d_call: TRBD1; cdr3_nt: TGTGCCAGCAGTTGGACAGGGACGCATGACTACACCTTC; cdr3_aa: CASSWTGTHDYTF
j_call: TRBJ2-7; clone_size: few; v_call: TRBV7-2; d_call: NA; cdr3_nt: TGTGCCAGCAGCTTGGCAGGCTCTGTCTACGAGCAGTACTTC; cdr3_aa: CASSLAGSVYEQYF